The 21 T cell receptor beta chains below were found in one sample sequenced in a study of blood T cell repertoires in COVID-19. Produced via immunoSEQ multiplex PCR; TCRdb's table is partial and in-frame only. The profile shows hundreds of thousands of clones, about 88% of them singletons. The sample taken for sequencing was peripheral blood. Every receptor here comes from a woman aged 70-85 years with COVID-19, enrolled during active disease.

This clone was picked up a small number of times. V is TRBV7-6 and J is TRBJ2-2; maybe TRBD1 (5 bases). CDR3 size: 15 residues. With 1 base removed from V and 7 bases from J, the gap between germline ends came to 13 bases. Germline V gene lookup returns CDR1 SGHVS and CDR2 FNYEAQ. DNA of the CDR3: TGTGCCAGCAGCTTAGTAGGGGTGACAAACGGGGAGCTGTTTTTT. Its translation: CASSLVGVTNGELFF.

This clone was detected once. This chain connects TRBV6-5 to TRBJ1-1; D is undetermined. The germline V and J ends were trimmed by 8 bases and 1 base, with 11 bases remaining between them. Germline CDR1 MNHEY, CDR2 SVGAGI. This CDR3 region has 13 residues. DNA for the CDR3: TGTGCCAGCGGTCCAGAGGGGAACACTGAAGCTTTCTTT. It is translated as CASGPEGNTEAFF.

This clone was recorded a few times. This chain connects TRBV9 to TRBJ2-2; a possible D gene is TRBD1 (8 bases). The CDR3 covers 17 residues. Germline lookup yields CDR1 SGDLS and CDR2 YYNGEE. V lost 4 bases, J lost 1 base, and 17 bases lay in between. CDR3 in DNA: TGTGCCAGCAGCTCACAGGGGGGGCTATTGAACACCGGGGAGCTGTTTTTT. This encodes CASSSQGGLLNTGELFF.

The V call is TRBV10-2, the J call TRBJ1-1; unclear D gene. This CDR3 is built from 16 residues. Trimming took 0 bases from V and 3 from J, leaving 14 bases between them. Germline-derived CDR1 and CDR2 are WSHSY and SAAADI. CDR3: CASSESRGGRDTEAFF. In DNA, the CDR3 is TGCGCCAGCAGTGAGTCGCGGGGTGGACGGGACACTGAAGCTTTCTTT.

The V call is TRBV6-2 or TRBV6-3, the J call TRBJ2-3; a weak D match, TRBD2 (6 bases). The CDR3 runs 13 residues. Germline V lookup: CDR1 MNHEY, CDR2 SVGEGT. Trimming left V 1 base short and J 4 bases short, with 6 bases between. This CDR3 is CASSYWGADTQYF. CDR3 sequence (DNA): TGTGCCAGCAGTTACTGGGGGGCAGATACGCAGTATTTT.

This chain uses TRBV28 with TRBJ1-6; 7 bases agree with TRBD1. CDR3 size: 15 residues. Trimming removed 4 bases from V and 2 bases from J; junction bases left unmatched: 2. Germline CDR1 reads MDHEN; CDR2 reads SYDVKM. This chain's CDR3 is CASSSGQPYNSPLHF. The CDR3 DNA sequence: TGTGCCAGCAGTTCGGGACAGCCCTATAATTCACCCCTCCACTTT. The full variable domain, rest sourced from reference TRBV28 and TRBJ1-6, is DVKVTQSSRYLVKRTGEKVFLECVQDMDHENMFWYRQDPGLGLRLIYFSYDVKMKEKGDIPEGYSVSREKKERFSLILESASTNQTSMYLCASSSGQPYNSPLHFGNGTRLTVT.

This chain links TRBV2 with TRBJ1-5; D perhaps matches TRBD1 (5 bases). The ends were cut back, 10 bases at V and 6 bases at J, with 16 bases in the middle. The germline V gene has CDR1 SNHLY and CDR2 FYNNEI. The CDR3 extends over 13 amino acids. CDR3 protein: CANARETSQPQHF. In DNA, the CDR3 is TGTGCCAACGCCAGGGAAACGAGTCAGCCCCAGCATTTT. The full variable domain, its missing parts supplied by reference TRBV2 and TRBJ1-5, is EPEVTQTPSHQVTQMGQEVILRCVPISNHLYFYWYRQILGQKVEFLVSFYNNEISEKSEIFDDQFSVERPDGSNFTLKIRSTKLEDSAMYFCANARETSQPQHFGDGTRLSIL.

CDR3 sequence: CASSPRTATGNYGYTF. As DNA, the CDR3 is TGTGCCAGCAGCCCACGGACAGCGACCGGAAACTATGGCTACACCTTC. This rearrangement joins TRBV7-9 to TRBJ1-2; possible D gene TRBD1, 6 bases. This CDR3 contains 16 residues. Per germline, CDR1 SEHNR and CDR2 FQNEAQ (reference sequence). The V and J ends lost 5 bases and 2 bases respectively, with 18 bases between them.

V gene TRBV30 combines with J gene TRBJ2-7; no definite D call. This CDR3 has 12 amino acids. Germline CDR1 and CDR2: GTSNPN and SVGIG (reference sequence). V dropped 2 bases and J dropped 7 bases, with 12 bases sitting between them. The CDR3 sequence: CAWSLDTPEQYF. In DNA form, the CDR3 reads TGTGCCTGGAGTTTAGACACTCCAGAGCAGTACTTC.

The chain links TRBV2 to TRBJ1-3, with D unresolved. This CDR3 has 15 residues. Germline CDR1 SNHLY, CDR2 FYNNEI. Trimming took 3 bases from V and 0 from J, leaving 9 bases between them. CDR3 residues: CASSEESFSGNTIYF. Written as DNA, the CDR3 is TGTGCCAGCAGTGAGGAGTCCTTCTCTGGAAACACCATATATTTT.

This chain joins TRBV4-2 and TRBJ2-2; D remains unclear. The germline V and J ends were trimmed by 0 bases and 2 bases, with 7 bases remaining between them. The germline V gene encodes CDR1 LGHNA and CDR2 YNFKEQ. CDR3 length equals 15 residues. The CDR3 loop reads CASSQDISNTGELFF. In DNA, the CDR3 is TGTGCCAGCAGCCAAGATATCTCCAACACCGGGGAGCTGTTTTTT.

The J gene is TRBJ2-5, the V gene TRBV30, with 7 bases that match TRBD2. V trimming: 0 bases; J trimming: 5 bases; junction bases outside the gene matches: 18. The CDR3 loop spans 18 amino acids. CDR1 is GTSNPN and CDR2 is SVGIG in the germline V gene (reference sequence). The CDR3 bases are TGTGCCTGGAGTGTACCCCCTCTGGGCGGGGGTCGAGGGGAGACCCAGTACTTC. It is translated as CAWSVPPLGGGRGETQYF.

The rearrangement joins TRBV5-6 to TRBJ2-6; the D gene is possibly TRBD1 (6 bases). The CDR3 totals 16 residues. V was trimmed by 1 base and J by 4 bases, leaving 12 bases between them. Germline V gene lookup returns CDR1 SGHDT and CDR2 YYEEEE. The CDR3 sequence: CASSLNQGTGANVLTF. The CDR3, as DNA: TGTGCCAGCAGCTTGAATCAGGGGACCGGGGCCAACGTCCTGACTTTC. The whole variable domain, filled in from reference TRBV5-6 and TRBJ2-6, reads DAGVTQSPTHLIKTRGQQVTLRCSPKSGHDTVSWYQQALGQGPQFIFQYYEEEERQRGNFPDRFSGHQFPNYSSELNVNALLLGDSALYLCASSLNQGTGANVLTFGAGSRLTVL.

The CDR3 nucleotides read TGCGCCAGCAGCCTAACGACAGGGGGCGAAGTCAGAGCTTTCTTT. Its protein product is CASSLTTGGEVRAFF. The chain carries TRBV5-1 and TRBJ1-1, with 10 bases identical to TRBD1. After removal of 4 bases from V and 10 bases from J, the junction contained 13 bases not matched to a gene. Germline-derived CDR1 and CDR2 are SGHRS and YFSETQ. The CDR3 consists of 15 residues. The full variable domain, rest sourced from reference TRBV5-1 and TRBJ1-1, is KAGVTQTPRYLIKTRGQQVTLSCSPISGHRSVSWYQQTPGQGLQFLFEYFSETQRNKGNFPGRFSGRQFSNSRSEMNVSTLELGDSALYLCASSLTTGGEVRAFFGQGTRLTVV.

As regards this clone: The identical CDR3 is also encoded by other nucleotide sequences in the sample. The rearrangement joins TRBV28 to TRBJ1-5; TRBD1 might be the D (5 bases). There are 14 residues in the CDR3. Trimming stripped 4 bases from V and 4 bases from J, with 11 bases between. Germline CDR1 MDHEN, CDR2 SYDVKM. Here the CDR3 DNA reads TGTGCCAGCAGTTCGGGTGGGGGGAATCAGCCCCAGCATTTT. Amino acids: CASSSGGGNQPQHF.

The gene calls are TRBV11-2 and TRBJ1-2, with D possibly TRBD1 on 5 matching bases. The CDR3 runs 15 residues. The V end was cut by 7 bases, the J end by 3 bases, with 18 bases between. Germline V CDR1 and CDR2: SGHAT, FQNNGV. The CDR3, as DNA: TGTGCCAGCACCATCCCGGGACTCCGATACTATGGCTACACCTTC. This codes for CASTIPGLRYYGYTF.

The DNA for the CDR3 is TGTGCCAGCTCACCAAGCGGGGGACGGGACAGCTATGGCTACACCTTC. This encodes CASSPSGGRDSYGYTF. The rearrangement joins TRBV18 to TRBJ1-2, with 7 bases that match TRBD1. The ends lost 2 bases at V and 4 bases at J; junction bases unmatched: 10. The CDR3 extends over 16 amino acids. From germline, CDR1 is KGHSH and CDR2 LQKENI.

The genes are TRBV5-6 and TRBJ1-1, with D tentatively TRBD1 (5 bases). Germline CDR1 is SGHDT and CDR2 is YYEEEE. V shed 0 bases and J shed 5 bases, with 20 bases lying between them. The length of the CDR3 is 17 residues. CDR3 coding DNA: TGTGCCAGCAGCTTGGTGTTGCTCACCTCGGGGGGTACTGAAGCTTTCTTT. This sequence encodes CASSLVLLTSGGTEAFF.

The J gene is TRBJ2-7, the V gene TRBV19; TRBD1 matches 7 bases. The CDR3 runs 13 residues. V shed 5 bases, J shed 2 bases, and the junction held 3 bases outside the gene matches. The germline gives CDR1 LNHDA, CDR2 SQIVND (reference sequence). CDR3 coding DNA: TGTGCCAGTAGTTCAGACAGGGCCTACGAGCAGTACTTC. Its protein is CASSSDRAYEQYF.

This chain connects TRBV30 to TRBJ1-6; TRBD1 matches 7 bases. V shed 2 bases, J shed 1 base, and the junction held 11 bases outside the gene matches. CDR1 GTSNPN and CDR2 SVGIG come from the germline V gene (reference sequence). The CDR3 has 18 residues. CDR3 DNA: TGTGCCTGGAGTCCAGACAGGGCCCTCGGATCCTATAATTCACCCCTCCACTTT. It translates to CAWSPDRALGSYNSPLHF.

The V call is TRBV4-1, the J call TRBJ2-7; maybe TRBD2 (5 bases). V lost 0 bases and J 2 bases, leaving 14 bases between the germline ends. Germline V CDR1 and CDR2: MGHRA, YSYEKL. The CDR3 is 16 residues long. CDR3 in amino acids: CASSQDSVGVAYEQYF. CDR3 bases: TGCGCCAGCAGCCAAGATTCGGTCGGGGTAGCCTACGAGCAGTACTTC.